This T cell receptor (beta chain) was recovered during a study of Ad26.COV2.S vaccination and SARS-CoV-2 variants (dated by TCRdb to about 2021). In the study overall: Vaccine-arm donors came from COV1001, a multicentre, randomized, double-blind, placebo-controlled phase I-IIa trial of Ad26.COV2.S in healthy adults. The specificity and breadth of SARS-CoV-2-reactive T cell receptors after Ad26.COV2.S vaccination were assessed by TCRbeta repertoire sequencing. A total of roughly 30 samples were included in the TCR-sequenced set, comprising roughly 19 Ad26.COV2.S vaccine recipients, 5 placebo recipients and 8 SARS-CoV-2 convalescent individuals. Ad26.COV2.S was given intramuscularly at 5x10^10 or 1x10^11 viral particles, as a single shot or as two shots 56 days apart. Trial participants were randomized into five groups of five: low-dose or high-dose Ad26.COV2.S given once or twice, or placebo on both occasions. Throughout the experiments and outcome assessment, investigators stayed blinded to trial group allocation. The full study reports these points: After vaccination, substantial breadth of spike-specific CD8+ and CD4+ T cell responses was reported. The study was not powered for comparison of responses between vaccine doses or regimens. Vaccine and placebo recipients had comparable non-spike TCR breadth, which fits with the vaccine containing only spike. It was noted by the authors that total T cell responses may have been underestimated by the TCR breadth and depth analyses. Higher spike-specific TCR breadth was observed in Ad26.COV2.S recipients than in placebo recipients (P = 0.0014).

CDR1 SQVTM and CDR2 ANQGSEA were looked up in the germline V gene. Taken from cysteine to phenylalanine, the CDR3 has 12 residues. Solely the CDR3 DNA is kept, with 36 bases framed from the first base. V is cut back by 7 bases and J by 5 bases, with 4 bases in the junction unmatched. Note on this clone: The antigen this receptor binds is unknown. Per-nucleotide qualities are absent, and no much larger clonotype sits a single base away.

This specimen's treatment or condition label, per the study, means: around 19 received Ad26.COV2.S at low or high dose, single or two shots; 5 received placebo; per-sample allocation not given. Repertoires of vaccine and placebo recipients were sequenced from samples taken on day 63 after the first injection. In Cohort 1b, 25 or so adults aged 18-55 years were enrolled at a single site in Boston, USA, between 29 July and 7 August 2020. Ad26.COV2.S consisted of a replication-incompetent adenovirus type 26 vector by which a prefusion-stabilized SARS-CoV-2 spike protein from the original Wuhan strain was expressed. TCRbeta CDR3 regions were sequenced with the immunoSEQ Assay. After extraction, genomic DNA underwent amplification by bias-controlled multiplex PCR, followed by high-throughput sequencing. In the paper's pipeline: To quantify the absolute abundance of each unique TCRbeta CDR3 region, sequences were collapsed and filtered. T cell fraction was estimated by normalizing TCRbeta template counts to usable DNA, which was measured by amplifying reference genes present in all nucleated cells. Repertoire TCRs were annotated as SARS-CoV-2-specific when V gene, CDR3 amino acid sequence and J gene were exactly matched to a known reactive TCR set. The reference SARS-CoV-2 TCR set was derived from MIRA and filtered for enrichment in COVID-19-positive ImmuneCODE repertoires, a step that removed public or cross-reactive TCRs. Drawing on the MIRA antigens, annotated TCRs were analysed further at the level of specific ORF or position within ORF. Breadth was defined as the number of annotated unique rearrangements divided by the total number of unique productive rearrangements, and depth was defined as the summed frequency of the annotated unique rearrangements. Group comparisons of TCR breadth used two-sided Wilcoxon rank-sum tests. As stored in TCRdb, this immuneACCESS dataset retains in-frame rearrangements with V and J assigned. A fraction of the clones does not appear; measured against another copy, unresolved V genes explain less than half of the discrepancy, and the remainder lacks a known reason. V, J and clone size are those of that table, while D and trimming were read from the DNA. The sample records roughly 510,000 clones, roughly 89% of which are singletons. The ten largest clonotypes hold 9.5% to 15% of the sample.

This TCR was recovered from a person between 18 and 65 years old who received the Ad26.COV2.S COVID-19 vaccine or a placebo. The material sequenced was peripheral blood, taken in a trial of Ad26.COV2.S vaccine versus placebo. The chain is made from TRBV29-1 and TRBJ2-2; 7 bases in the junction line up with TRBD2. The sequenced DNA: TGCAGCGCCTCGGGGGGAACCGGGGAGCTGTTTTTT. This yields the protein CSASGGTGELFF.